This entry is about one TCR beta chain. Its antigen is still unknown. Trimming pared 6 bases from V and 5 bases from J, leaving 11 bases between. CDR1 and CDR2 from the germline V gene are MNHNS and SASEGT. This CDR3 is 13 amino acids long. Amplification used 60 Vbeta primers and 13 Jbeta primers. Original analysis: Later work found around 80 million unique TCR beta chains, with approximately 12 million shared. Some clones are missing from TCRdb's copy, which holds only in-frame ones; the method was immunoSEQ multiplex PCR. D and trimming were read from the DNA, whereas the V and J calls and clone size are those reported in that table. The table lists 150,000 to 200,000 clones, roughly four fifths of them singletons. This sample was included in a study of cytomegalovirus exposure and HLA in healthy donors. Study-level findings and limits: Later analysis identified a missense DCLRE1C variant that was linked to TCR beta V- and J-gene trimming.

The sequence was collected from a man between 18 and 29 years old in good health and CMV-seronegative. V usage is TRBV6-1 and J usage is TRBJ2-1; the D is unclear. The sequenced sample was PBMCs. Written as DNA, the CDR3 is TGTGCCAGCAGCAAAACTACCCACAATGAGCAGTTCTTC. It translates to CASSKTTHNEQFF.